This TCR beta chain was retrieved from a study of molecular identifiers for immune sequencing clone quantification (dated by TCRdb to 2017 to 2018). For the wider study: For a replicate experiment, RNA from around 20,000 or 100,000 naive CD8 T cells was divided into five aliquots, and four of the five aliquots were sequenced. This methods study benchmarked molecular-identifier clustering-based TCR repertoire sequencing (MIDCIRS) and TCR RNA copy counting, using CD8 T cells to do so. Points the paper makes about the study in general: Modeling gave around 2.7 recovered TCR RNA copies per cell versus 8 to 10 by digital PCR, implying approximately 30% capture efficiency. Spiked-in Jurkat TCR RNA equal to a single cell's worth was reported to be detectable even within one million naive CD8 T cells. The sizes of highly expanded clones could end up underestimated when identical TCR molecules share a barcode. In CMV-specific effector cells, clones with more than 20 RNA copies contained over 99% of molecules, whereas in naive cells such clones contained under 1% of molecules. The naive libraries included spiked-in Jurkat TCR RNA (under eleven copies' worth), and this Jurkat TCR RNA is not part of the donor repertoire. Without barcode sub-clustering, chimeric consensus sequences inflated TCR diversity; chimeras reached as high as 47%.

Reading from cysteine to phenylalanine, the CDR3 counts 14 amino acids. Just the 42-base CDR3 DNA is kept, in frame starting at base 1. CDR1 and CDR2 are read off the germline V gene (reference sequence) as SEHNR and FQNEAQ. A remark on this clonotype: Its antigen specificity is not known. One end of the junction is discordant with germline, which a read error may explain.

The library was built by means of PCR. The data were produced on a NextSeq 500. Bulk TCR libraries were made following a previously described method, with the TCR primers given in Table S5. Total RNA was purified with the Qiagen AllPrep DNA/RNA kit. Before analysis, reads from multiple sequencing runs of the same library were pooled. In the original analysis: Reads were retained only if an exact TCR constant sequence was present, and the retained reads were trimmed to 150 nt and grouped according to their 12-nt molecular barcodes. Reads inside each barcode group were sub-clustered using a 15% Levenshtein threshold, and a quality-weighted consensus sequence was constructed for each RNA molecule. Non-functional sequences were filtered out, along with any lower-count sequence sitting one edit away from another sequence. Based on fitting two negative binomial distributions, any barcode sub-cluster with under 20% of the maximum read count was discarded. TCRdb redid the processing of the public reads, applying fastp at Q25 and MiXCR, and retained in-frame beta chains. A single entry per CDR3 protein holds the most common genes and DNA from its merged rows. The V and J calls and clone size are TCRdb's, not the authors'. The sample includes approximately 680,000 distinct CDR3 sequences, with about 25% observed a single time. The ten largest clones capture around 0.78% of the sample.

Naive CD8 T cell libraries were made from 20,000 to 1,000,000 sorted cells using 10%, 30% or 50% of purified RNA. On a BD FACSAria II, naive CD8 T cells were FACS-sorted as CD8+CD4-CCR7+CD45RA+ and collected into RLT Plus buffer. To test detection sensitivity, Jurkat RNA equivalent to approximately nine TCR copies was spiked into samples of roughly 19,000-1,000,000 naive CD8 T cells. Enrichment of CD8 T cells was performed with RosetteSep CD8+ T Cell Enrichment Cocktail and Ficoll-Paque, after which ACK red cell lysis was carried out. The chain is encoded by TRBV7-9 joined to TRBJ2-2; TRBD2 is a possible D gene, resting on 5 matching bases. This clonotype originated in a human donor in good health. Some libraries in this study had Jurkat cell RNA spiked in. What was sequenced was naive CD8+ T cells from blood, with Jurkat cell RNA spiked in. According to the study, the label for this sample's cell subset or site signals: FACS-sorted CD8+CD4-CCR7+CD45RA+ naive T cells. The bases read TGTGCCAGCAGCCGAGCTGTAAACACCGGGGAGCTGATTTTT. It specifies CASSRAVNTGELIF.